This TCR beta chain derives from a study of blood T cell repertoires in COVID-19. Using immunoSEQ multiplex PCR, the repertoire was profiled, and TCRdb retains in-frame clones only, with some absent. Of around 150,000 clones listed, approximately 79% are singletons. Concerning this clone itself: This same CDR3 is encoded by further DNA sequences in the sample.

Per germline, CDR1 MNHEY and CDR2 SVGAGI. Trimming removed 0 bases from V and 2 bases from J, with 11 bases in between. The CDR3 consists of 16 residues. This TCR derives from a woman at least 80 years old with acute or convalescent COVID-19. The chain couples TRBV6-5 to TRBJ1-3; D remains unclear. The sample comprised peripheral blood. The CDR3 DNA sequence: TGTGCCAGCAGTTACTCCCTGGCGGGCGCTGGAAACACCATATATTTT. Its translation is CASSYSLAGAGNTIYF.